The 32 T cell receptor beta chains below come from one sample, sequenced in a study of blood T cell repertoires in COVID-19. Measured with immunoSEQ multiplex PCR; TCRdb has only the in-frame clones, and not every one. Of 320,000 or so clones listed, around 90% are singletons. Sequencing input: PBMCs or T cells enriched from blood (not recorded which). These receptors came from a man younger than 40 who had recovered from COVID-19.

V is TRBV5-4 and J is TRBJ1-1; 10 nucleotides line up with TRBD1. This CDR3 has 15 amino acids. Germline CDR1 reads SGHNT; CDR2 reads YYREEE (reference sequence). V lost 4 bases, J lost 5 bases, and 8 bases stayed unmatched. The CDR3 loop is CASSGTGVPRTEAFF. CDR3 coding DNA: TGTGCCAGCAGCGGGACAGGGGTGCCGAGAACTGAAGCTTTCTTT.

The genes are TRBV28 and TRBJ2-1; 7 nucleotides align to TRBD1. This CDR3 is 15 amino acids long. V was pared by 6 bases and J by 8 bases, with 13 bases of the junction left unmatched. CDR1 and CDR2 (germline): MDHEN, SYDVKM. The CDR3 protein is CASRVGRQGTDEQFF. DNA for the CDR3: TGTGCCAGCAGAGTGGGCCGACAGGGAACCGATGAGCAGTTCTTC.

The rearrangement uses TRBV7-8 and TRBJ2-1; a possible D gene is TRBD2 (6 bases). The CDR3 is 16 amino acids. The germline V gene encodes CDR1 SGHVS and CDR2 FQNEAQ. Trimming cost V 2 bases and J 6 bases, with 17 bases left between them. DNA for the CDR3: TGTGCCAGCAGCTTAAGGGGCGGGGACCCTTTCAATGAGCAGTTCTTC. Translation: CASSLRGGDPFNEQFF.

This clone was seen a handful of times. The CDR3 region is CASSHVEATNEKLFF. Written as DNA, the CDR3 is TGTGCCAGCAGCCACGTGGAGGCAACTAATGAAAAACTGTTTTTT. This chain uses TRBV6-5 with TRBJ1-4, with D uncertain. V dropped 6 bases and J dropped 0 bases, with 11 bases sitting between them. Germline-derived CDR1 and CDR2 are MNHEY and SVGAGI. CDR3 length: 15 amino acids.

This rearrangement joins TRBV18 to TRBJ1-1; 8 nucleotides line up with TRBD1. V lost 6 bases to trimming and J lost 1 base; unmatched junction nucleotides: 4. CDR1 KGHSH and CDR2 LQKENI come from the germline V gene. There are 14 residues in the CDR3. CDR3 region: CASSADRANTEAFF. CDR3 coding DNA: TGTGCCAGCTCCGCGGACAGGGCGAACACTGAAGCTTTCTTT. The variable domain in full, with the rest retrieved from reference TRBV18 and TRBJ1-1, is NAGVMQNPRHLVRRRGQEARLRCSPMKGHSHVYWYRQLPEEGLKFMVYLQKENIIDESGMPKERFSAEFPKEGPSILRIQQVVRGDSAAYFCASSADRANTEAFFGQGTRLTVV.

The chain recombines TRBV5-4 with TRBJ1-1; TRBD1 agrees at 9 bases. CDR1 and CDR2 from the germline V gene are SGHNT and YYREEE (reference sequence). With V trimmed by 2 bases and J by 5 bases, 7 bases remained unmatched. The CDR3 loop spans 15 amino acids. CDR3 sequence reads: CASSFVTGGLTEAFF. The CDR3, as DNA: TGTGCCAGCAGCTTTGTGACAGGGGGTCTTACTGAAGCTTTCTTT.

The rearrangement joins TRBV10-1 to TRBJ1-5, with D unresolved. CDR3 length: 16 residues. Germline CDR1 reads WNHNN; CDR2 reads SYGVQD (reference sequence). V gave up 4 bases and J gave up 4 bases, with 17 bases separating them. CDR3: CASSGVGPGRNQPQHF. The CDR3 nucleotides read TGCGCCAGCAGTGGCGTCGGTCCGGGGAGGAATCAGCCCCAGCATTTT.

The chain recombines TRBV2 with TRBJ1-5; the match to TRBD1 covers 7 bases. This CDR3 region has 14 residues. From germline, CDR1 is SNHLY and CDR2 FYNNEI. Trimming removed 6 bases from V and 7 bases from J; junction bases left unmatched: 9. The CDR3 bases are TGTGCCAGCAGGCGCTGGACAGGCGGCCAGCCCCAGCATTTT. It specifies CASRRWTGGQPQHF.

This chain links TRBV28 with TRBJ1-2; D is unresolved. The ends were cut back, 2 bases at V and 4 bases at J, with 17 bases in the middle. This CDR3 spans 16 amino acids. CDR1 MDHEN and CDR2 SYDVKM come from the germline V gene. This chain's CDR3 is CASSLSGLAGLYGYTF. The DNA for the CDR3 is TGTGCCAGCAGTTTAAGTGGCCTGGCAGGACTCTATGGCTACACCTTC.

The chain couples TRBV7-2 to TRBJ2-3, with D possibly TRBD2 on 6 matching bases. V was clipped by 5 bases and J by 7 bases, with 16 bases between them. From germline, CDR1 is SGHTA and CDR2 FQGNSA. The CDR3 sequence is 14 residues long. Here the CDR3 reads CASSPPTSSNTQYF. CDR3 nucleotide sequence: TGTGCCAGCAGCCCGCCCACTAGCTCCAATACGCAGTATTTT.

The CDR3 loop is CASSDPGTTYGYTF. CDR3 in DNA: TGTGCCAGCAGTGACCCCGGGACAACTTATGGCTACACCTTC. V gene TRBV2 combines with J gene TRBJ1-2, with a tentative D call TRBD1 (6 bases). Per germline, CDR1 SNHLY and CDR2 FYNNEI. CDR3 length equals 14 residues. With 3 bases removed from V and 5 bases from J, the gap between germline ends came to 13 bases.

The genes are TRBV6-5 and TRBJ2-2; 12 nucleotides line up with TRBD1. Unmatched junction bases numbered 8, after V lost 8 bases and J lost 7 bases. This CDR3 is 15 amino acids long. CDR1 and CDR2 (germline): MNHEY, SVGAGI. Here the CDR3 DNA reads TGTGCCAGCGTAAGGGACAGGGGGCGGGGCGGGGAGCTGTTTTTT. Encoded protein: CASVRDRGRGGELFF.

This clone was detected only once. This chain joins TRBV5-1 and TRBJ1-2; 7 nucleotides match TRBD1. The germline gives CDR1 SGHRS, CDR2 YFSETQ. This CDR3 region has 17 residues. The V segment lost 1 base and the J segment 2 bases; nucleotides outside the gene matches: 11. CDR3 in DNA: TGCGCCAGCAGCTTGTGGTCCTCGACAGGGCTGAACTATGGCTACACCTTC. This sequence encodes CASSLWSSTGLNYGYTF.

The rearrangement links TRBV11-3 to TRBJ1-1; TRBD1 matches 11 bases. V gave up 5 bases and J gave up 2 bases; unmatched junction bases: 10. CDR3 length: 17 residues. Germline V lookup: CDR1 SGHNT, CDR2 YENEEA. The CDR3 nucleotides read TGTGCCAGCAGCAAGGGGGGGACAGGGGGTCGAAACACTGAAGCTTTCTTT. It translates to CASSKGGTGGRNTEAFF.

In its sample, this clone was seen once. This chain links TRBV28 with TRBJ1-2; no clear D. The V gene lost 4 bases and the J gene lost 8 bases, with 17 bases spanning the gap. Germline loops: CDR1 MDHEN, CDR2 SYDVKM. The CDR3 has 14 residues. CDR3 coding DNA: TGTGCCAGCAGTTATGTCGCCGGGGATGGGGGCTACACCTTC. Translating gives CASSYVAGDGGYTF.

The chain carries TRBV4-1 and TRBJ1-1; TRBD1 aligns across 7 bases. The length of the CDR3 is 13 residues. The V gene end was trimmed by 2 bases and the J gene end by 11 bases; junction bases not matched to a gene: 8. Germline-derived CDR1 and CDR2 are MGHRA and YSYEKL. CDR3 amino acids: CASSQLHRGKAFF. The CDR3 region has the DNA TGCGCCAGCAGCCAACTTCACAGGGGTAAGGCTTTCTTT.

V gene TRBV7-9 combines with J gene TRBJ1-5; D gene ambiguous. Trimming took off 1 base at V and 0 bases at J, with 7 bases between the two ends. CDR1 SEHNR and CDR2 FQNEAQ come from the germline V gene (reference sequence). This CDR3 is 15 amino acids long. The DNA for the CDR3 is TGTGCCAGCAGCTTAGGAGGCAATAGCAATCAGCCCCAGCATTTT. Translated: CASSLGGNSNQPQHF.

The CDR3 region has the DNA TGTGCCTGGAATCGGGGGGGGGCCCAAGATACGCAGTATTTT. It specifies CAWNRGGAQDTQYF. The chain employs TRBV30 and TRBJ2-3; 8 bases line up with TRBD2. The CDR3 is 14 amino acids. J gave up 5 bases and V 4 bases, and 8 bases lay outside the gene matches. Germline CDR1 and CDR2: GTSNPN and SVGIG (reference sequence). Filled out from reference TRBV30 and TRBJ2-3, the complete variable domain reads SQTIHQWPATLVQPVGSPLSLECTVEGTSNPNLYWYRQAAGRGLQLLFYSVGIGQISSEVPQNLSASRPQDRQFILSSKKLLLSDSGFYLCAWNRGGAQDTQYFGPGTRLTVL.

CDR3 amino acids: CASSGQGSDTQYF. The CDR3 DNA sequence: TGTGCCAGCAGTGGACAGGGTTCAGATACGCAGTATTTT. The V call is TRBV2, the J call TRBJ2-3; TRBD1 matches 7 bases. Germline CDR1 SNHLY, CDR2 FYNNEI. The CDR3 covers 13 residues. Trimming took 4 bases from V and 4 from J; bases not matched to a gene: 2. Full variable domain (rest looked up from reference TRBV2 and TRBJ2-3): EPEVTQTPSHQVTQMGQEVILRCVPISNHLYFYWYRQILGQKVEFLVSFYNNEISEKSEIFDDQFSVERPDGSNFTLKIRSTKLEDSAMYFCASSGQGSDTQYFGPGTRLTVL.

The chain couples TRBV7-9 to TRBJ2-3; 10 bases match TRBD2. This CDR3 spans 16 amino acids. Germline V gives CDR1 SEHNR, CDR2 FQNEAQ (reference sequence). Trimming took 1 base from V and 4 from J; bases not matched to a gene: 5. CDR3 coding DNA: TGTGCCAGCAGCTTAGTAGCGGGGGGCCGTGCAGATACGCAGTATTTT. This translates into CASSLVAGGRADTQYF.

The chain combines TRBV27 with TRBJ2-3, with a weak D call TRBD2 (5 bases). In germline, CDR1 is MNHEY, CDR2 SMNVEV (reference sequence). V lost 3 bases and J 11 bases, leaving 18 bases between the germline ends. The CDR3 runs to 14 residues. CDR3 bases: TGTGCCAGCAGTTTGAGGAAAGCCCTACTAGTGCAGTATTTT. Its protein product is CASSLRKALLVQYF.

The chain links TRBV7-2 to TRBJ2-3; TRBD2 agrees at 8 bases. Germline-derived CDR1 and CDR2 are SGHTA and FQGNSA. The CDR3 covers 16 residues. Losses at the gene ends were 5 bases for V and 6 bases for J; bases not matched to a gene: 13. Written as DNA, the CDR3 is TGTGCCAGCAGCCGCTCTAGCGGGTTTAACGTCGATACGCAGTATTTT. Residues: CASSRSSGFNVDTQYF.

The rearrangement links TRBV29-1 to TRBJ2-7; 8 bases fit TRBD1. V was clipped by 2 bases and J by 9 bases; unmatched bases: 3. Germline V gene data show CDR1 as SQVTM and CDR2 as ANQGSEA. The CDR3 runs to 11 residues. CDR3 coding DNA: TGCAGCGTTGAATCAGGGGGCGGGCAGTACTTC. Protein: CSVESGGGQYF.

The chain combines TRBV2 with TRBJ1-3; TRBD1 might be the D (6 bases). Germline V gene lookup returns CDR1 SNHLY and CDR2 FYNNEI. This CDR3 region has 15 residues. Trimming took off 7 bases at V and 4 bases at J, with 17 bases between the two ends. DNA for the CDR3: TGTGCCAGCACCCCGGGGGGGGGCGCAGGAAACACCATATATTTT. Translating gives CASTPGGGAGNTIYF.

This chain joins TRBV18 and TRBJ2-4, with 7 bases matching TRBD2. The CDR3 is 14 amino acids. Germline CDR1 and CDR2: KGHSH and LQKENI. Trimming removed 6 bases from V and 4 bases from J; junction bases left unmatched: 6. CDR3 in DNA: TGTGCCAGCTCCATCACGGGGGGTAAAAACATTCAGTACTTC. This codes for CASSITGGKNIQYF.

The V call is TRBV6-5, the J call TRBJ2-7; TRBD2 matches at 8 bases. The ends lost 6 bases at V and 3 bases at J; junction bases unmatched: 4. Per the germline V gene, CDR1 is MNHEY and CDR2 is SVGAGI. The CDR3 consists of 13 residues. As DNA, the CDR3 is TGTGCCAGCAGCGGGGGGGTTTACTACGAGCAGTACTTC. Its protein is CASSGGVYYEQYF.

This chain joins TRBV3-1 (or the pseudogene TRBV3-2) and TRBJ1-6; tentative D call: TRBD1 (6 bases). CDR1 is LGHDT, CDR2 YNNKEL, per germline (reference sequence). This CDR3 is built from 17 residues. With 0 bases removed from V and 13 bases from J, the gap between germline ends came to 22 bases. CDR3 DNA: TGTGCCAGCAGCCAAGATCCAAGACTGACAGGCAGGGCTCCCCTCCACTTT. Its translation: CASSQDPRLTGRAPLHF.

The chain is built from TRBV2 and TRBJ2-1; 10 bases are a match to TRBD2. Trimming cost V 4 bases and J 5 bases; bases outside gene matches: 8. The CDR3 is 16 residues long. Germline V lookup: CDR1 SNHLY, CDR2 FYNNEI. CDR3 residues: CASSAWLAGVNNEQFF. The CDR3, as DNA: TGTGCCAGCAGTGCTTGGCTAGCGGGGGTGAACAATGAGCAGTTCTTC.

J is TRBJ2-3 and V is TRBV15, with TRBD2 identical over 8 bases. V dropped 1 base and J dropped 0; count of bases not matched to a gene: 6. Germline V gene sequence: CDR1 LNHNV, CDR2 YYDKDF (reference sequence). This CDR3 contains 17 residues. CDR3 in amino acids: CATSRVFGGGSTDTQYF. The CDR3 DNA sequence: TGTGCCACCAGCAGAGTTTTCGGCGGGGGGAGCACAGATACGCAGTATTTT.

This chain uses TRBV9 with TRBJ1-6, with D possibly matching TRBD1 (5 bases). CDR3 length: 15 amino acids. V was shortened by 0 bases and J by 7 bases, with 11 bases between the two germline ends. Germline V lookup: CDR1 SGDLS, CDR2 YYNGEE. CDR3 DNA sequence: TGTGCCAGCAGCGTAGGGGGTTGGGGCAATTCACCCCTCCACTTT. This gives the protein CASSVGGWGNSPLHF.

The chain joins TRBV19 to TRBJ1-1; D is possibly TRBD1 (5 bases). The CDR3 covers 13 residues. Per germline, CDR1 LNHDA and CDR2 SQIVND (reference sequence). V was cut by 5 bases and J by 5 bases, with 12 bases left in between. CDR3 amino acids: CASSLAGNTEAFF. The DNA for the CDR3 is TGTGCCAGTAGTTTGGCAGGGAATACTGAAGCTTTCTTT.

This clone was seen a single time. V usage is TRBV28 and J usage is TRBJ2-7; 12 nucleotides align to TRBD2. Germline lookup yields CDR1 MDHEN and CDR2 SYDVKM. The J segment lost 1 base and the V segment lost 6 bases, leaving 4 bases of the junction unmatched. The CDR3 totals 15 residues. The CDR3 coding sequence is TGTGCCAGCAGCCGGGGACTAGCGGGTTCCTACGAGCAGTACTTC. The encoded protein is CASSRGLAGSYEQYF.